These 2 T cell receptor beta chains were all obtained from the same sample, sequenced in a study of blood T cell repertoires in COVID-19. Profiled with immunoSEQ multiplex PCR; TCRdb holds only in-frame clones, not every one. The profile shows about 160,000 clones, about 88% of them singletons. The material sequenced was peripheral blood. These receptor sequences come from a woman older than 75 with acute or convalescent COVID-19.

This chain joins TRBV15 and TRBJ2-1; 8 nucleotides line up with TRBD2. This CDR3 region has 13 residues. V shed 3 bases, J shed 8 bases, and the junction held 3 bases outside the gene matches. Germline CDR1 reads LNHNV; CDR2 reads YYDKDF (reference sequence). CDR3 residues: CATSRRTSHEQFF. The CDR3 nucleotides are TGTGCCACCAGCAGGCGGACTAGCCATGAGCAGTTCTTC.

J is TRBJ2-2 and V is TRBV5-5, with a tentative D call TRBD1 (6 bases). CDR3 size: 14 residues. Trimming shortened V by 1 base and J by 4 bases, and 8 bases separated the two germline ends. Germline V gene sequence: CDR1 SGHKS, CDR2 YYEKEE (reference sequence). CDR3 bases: TGTGCCAGCAGCTTGCTAGGGGGCACCGGGGAGCTGTTTTTT. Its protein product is CASSLLGGTGELFF.